Sequencing of this T cell receptor beta chain was carried out in a study of shared clonotypes between healthy human individuals. General study points: Roughly 4.6% of naive CD4 clonotypes were common to a few donors.

As to this clone: The target antigen is unknown.

Germline loops: CDR1 MNHNS, CDR2 SASEGT. This CDR3 is 16 amino acids long. Deletions cut 3 bases from V and 4 bases from J, with 18 bases between. The authors distributed each subset's genomic DNA evenly over several immunoSEQ plates. Repertoires were generated with immunoSEQ multiplex PCR, while TCRdb's copy carries only in-frame clones and drops some. The sample includes 2.3 million or so clones, 90% to 95% seen only once; the top ten take about 0.37%. The material sequenced was naive CD4+ T cells from PBMCs. Stated subset: CD45RA+ positively selected. The clonotype was recovered from a man younger than 30 in good health. Some clones in this sample may be carry-over from other donors' samples. This chain connects TRBV6-1 to TRBJ1-2; D gene unclear. CDR3 nucleotide sequence: TGTGCCAGCAGTGAGGAAAGACGGGCGGGCGTCTATGGCTACACCTTC. Its translation: CASSEERRAGVYGYTF.